This T cell receptor beta chain is drawn from a study of regulatory T cells in long-lasting Graves disease. The overall study: More than 5 years of antithyroid drugs with positive TSH receptor antibodies defined persistent Graves' disease. Study results and limitations: Clonotypes that were public and shared totalled approximately 2,800 in persistent patients versus 750 to 1,000 in new patients.

Investigators prepared the TCR beta libraries by applying iRepertoire HTBI primers and Arm-PCR of CDR3 regions. TCRdb re-called the multiplex PCR reads through MiXCR, storing one row per CDR3 protein. Among about 290,000 distinct CDR3 sequences, more than 20% were seen once, and the ten largest hold 56%. Sample time point: persistent/refractory GD, antithyroid drugs over 5 years with positive TRAb. PBMCs provided the RNA from which the TCR library was made. Graves' disease diagnoses followed American Thyroid Association guidelines. In its sample, this clonotype was seen many times. Antigen unknown. The sequencing used peripheral blood mononuclear cells (PBMCs), collected when the disease was refractory, from a patient treated with antithyroid drugs. The sequence was obtained from a female donor with Graves disease.

CDR3: CASTRGPNTGELFF. The CDR3 DNA sequence: TGTGCCTCTACCCGGGGCCCGAACACCGGGGAGCTGTTTTTT. This chain links TRBV28 with TRBJ2-2, with D perhaps given as TRBD1 or TRBD2 (5 bases each). CDR1 MDHEN and CDR2 SYDVKM come from the germline V gene. V lost 11 bases and J lost 0, with 13 bases in between. CDR3 length: 14 residues.